These T cell receptor beta chains were read from a single sample in a study of T cells after yellow fever vaccination. In TCRdb, the 5' RACE reads were re-called with MiXCR into one record per CDR3 protein. The sample shows 250,000 to 400,000 distinct CDR3 sequences, around 4.5% of them seen only once. The specimen comprised PBMCs, sampled 15 days after the yellow fever booster vaccination. The receptor source for this set is a man between 18 and 35 years old who received the YFV17D yellow fever vaccine. The CDR3 runs from the conserved cysteine through the conserved F or W. Each record gives: D gene, clone size, J gene, V gene, CDR3 DNA, CDR3 protein. The D gene is left open where the match is weak. Clone size is not always given. Where it is, it says once, few, many or a class for expanded clones.

>-|-|TRBJ2-7|TRBV6-5
TGTGCCAGCAGTAGCGGATCCCCCGAGCAGTACTTC
CASSSGSPEQYF
>-|few|TRBJ1-1|TRBV5-1
TGCGCCAGCAGCCGGCTGGGGGGTTCCACTGAAGCTTTCTTT
CASSRLGGSTEAFF
>TRBD1|few|TRBJ1-2|TRBV7-8
TGTGCCAGCAGTGTCCGGGACAGGGGTTCTGGCTACACCTTC
CASSVRDRGSGYTF
>-|few|TRBJ1-2|TRBV12-3/TRBV12-4
TGTGCCAGCAGTTCCCCTGGACCGAGCCTCTATGGCTACACCTTC
CASSSPGPSLYGYTF
>TRBD1|many|TRBJ1-6|TRBV15
TGTGCCACCAGCAGGAATCAGGGGGTTGGCTATAATTCACCCCTCCACTTT
CATSRNQGVGYNSPLHF
>TRBD1|-|TRBJ2-2|TRBV19
TGTGCCAGTAGTATATGGGGACAGGGGATCGGGGAGCTGTTTTTT
CASSIWGQGIGELFF
>-|-|TRBJ1-2|TRBV18
TGTGCCAGCTCACCCCCGTGGACGGCCGCGGGGGGCTACACCTTC
CASSPPWTAAGGYTF
>-|many|TRBJ1-2|TRBV7-9
TGTGCCAGCAGCTTAGGTGGGGGAGACAGGAACCACTATGGCTACACCTTC
CASSLGGGDRNHYGYTF
>-|few|TRBJ1-2|TRBV12-3/TRBV12-4
TGTGCCAGCAGTCATTATACAGGGAATTGGTATGGCTACACCTTC
CASSHYTGNWYGYTF
>TRBD2|many|TRBJ2-5|TRBV6-2/TRBV6-3
TGTGCCAGCAGGGGCGGACTAGCGGTCGTGGGGACCCAGTACTTC
CASRGGLAVVGTQYF
>TRBD1|-|TRBJ2-7|TRBV6-5
TGTGCCAGCAGTTACTCGACCGGACAGGTCTACGAGCAGTACTTC
CASSYSTGQVYEQYF
>TRBD1|-|TRBJ2-7|TRBV3-1
TGTGCCAGCAGCCAGTACGGGACAGCCTACGAGCAGTACTTC
CASSQYGTAYEQYF
>-|many|TRBJ2-5|TRBV7-9
TGTGCCAGCATGGCTAGCAAGGAGACCCAGTACTTC
CASMASKETQYF
>-|many|TRBJ2-2|TRBV28
TGTGCCAGCAGAGGCGGGGCGGCCGGGGAGCTGTTTTTT
CASRGGAAGELFF
>TRBD1|-|TRBJ2-3|TRBV4-1
TGCGCCAGCAGCCGCCAGACCGGGACAGGGGGCTTCACAGATACGCAGTATTTT
CASSRQTGTGGFTDTQYF
>-|many|TRBJ2-1|TRBV20-1
TGCAGTGCTACCGGGGGCTACAATGAGCAGTTCTTC
CSATGGYNEQFF
>-|-|TRBJ1-5|TRBV4-1
TGCGCCAGCAGCCCCGGCCGGACACTTAGCAATCAGCCCCAGCATTTT
CASSPGRTLSNQPQHF
>-|few|TRBJ2-2|TRBV24-1
TGTGCCATCGGGACGGTGAACACCGGGGAGCTGTTTTTT
CAIGTVNTGELFF
>TRBD1|-|TRBJ1-3|TRBV18
TGTGCCAGCTCACCACGGGACAGCCTAGGAAACACCATATATTTT
CASSPRDSLGNTIYF
>TRBD2|many|TRBJ2-3|TRBV7-2
TGTGCCAGCAGCTTAGGGGGGCGAGGGACTAGCGGTACAGATACGCAGTATTTT
CASSLGGRGTSGTDTQYF
>TRBD2|-|TRBJ2-3|TRBV27
TGTGCCAGCAGGGGGACTACCCGCACAGATACGCAGTATTTT
CASRGTTRTDTQYF
>-|many|TRBJ2-1|TRBV5-1
TGCGCCAGCAGCTTGAACAGCTACAATGAGCAGTTCTTC
CASSLNSYNEQFF
>-|many|TRBJ1-1|TRBV18
TGTGCCAGCTCAGGCCTTGAGGGAGGCACTGAAGCTTTCTTT
CASSGLEGGTEAFF
>-|-|TRBJ1-5|TRBV4-1
TGCGCCAGCAGCAGCGGGACCTACAATCAGCCCCAGCATTTT
CASSSGTYNQPQHF
>-|-|TRBJ1-6|TRBV6-6
TGTGCCAGCACCCTTGAGGGGAGGCTTGGTAATTCACCCCTCCACTTT
CASTLEGRLGNSPLHF
>-|-|TRBJ1-3|TRBV4-2
TGTGCCAGCACGTCCGGGTCTCTCTCTGGAAACACCATATATTTT
CASTSGSLSGNTIYF
>TRBD2|few|TRBJ2-1|TRBV7-2
TGTGCCAGCAGCTTAGCGGGACTAGCGGGCAATGAGCAGTTCTTC
CASSLAGLAGNEQFF